This TCR beta chain derives from a study of cytomegalovirus exposure and HLA in healthy donors. Study results and caveats: HLA restriction was apparent for most CMV-associated TCR beta chains in a later analysis. HLA alleles showed associations with some 15,000 TCR beta sequences in a later analysis, at a 0.05 false discovery rate. Excluded: some indistinguishable V segments such as TRBV6-2 and TRBV6-3.

The PCR was carried out with 60 Vbeta primers and 13 Jbeta primers. Profiled with immunoSEQ multiplex PCR; TCRdb holds only in-frame clones, not every one. The data contain some 150,000 clones, 83% of them singletons. The CDR3 is 17 residues long. Per germline, CDR1 SEHNR and CDR2 FQNEAQ (reference sequence). A remark on this clone: Its matching antigen is unknown. Germline is not matched at one junction end, which may reflect a read error.

The clonotype comes from a man in his forties in good health and CMV-seronegative. The chain links TRBV7-9 to TRBJ2-3, with 10 bases that match TRBD2. The material sequenced was PBMCs. As DNA, the CDR3 is TGTTCCAGCAGCAGTCGGACTAGCGGAGAAATCGGAGATACGCAGTATTTT. Translated: CSSSSRTSGEIGDTQYF.